This section outlines one T cell receptor (beta chain) sequence together with its context. Primers used in a second PCR of roughly 7 to 11 cycles were a sample-barcoded 5' primer and a J-beta primer mix. Using its own MiXCR run on the 5' RACE reads, TCRdb lists one record per CDR3 protein. The sample holds roughly 560,000 distinct CDR3 sequences, approximately 25% seen once. These data originate in a study of blood T cells in healthy people across ages. The germline V and J ends were trimmed by 4 bases and 0 bases, with 20 bases remaining between them. Germline V gene lookup returns CDR1 SGHTA and CDR2 FQGNSA. This CDR3 has 18 residues. These data are also associated with another study on T cells of mothers and their children.

Input material: blood. This chain links TRBV7-2 with TRBJ2-3; D perhaps matches TRBD2 (6 bases). The TCR sequence derives from a boy younger than 18 in good health. The CDR3 bases are TGTGCCAGCAGCTCCCCCGGGGACTTCTCCACTAGCACAGATACGCAGTATTTT. Translation: CASSSPGDFSTSTDTQYF.